This TCR beta chain was sequenced in a study of STAT3 mutations in large granular lymphocyte leukemia. CDR1 is MNHNY and CDR2 is SVGAGI in the germline V gene (reference sequence). The CDR3 totals 16 residues. Trimming removed 0 bases from V and 0 bases from J, with 9 bases in between. Sequenced by immunoSEQ multiplex PCR; TCRdb stores in-frame clones only, minus some. The repertoire holds around 17,000 clones, with approximately 85% as singletons. Points on this clone: Its antigen is currently unknown.

Study findings and constraints: In T-cell large granular lymphocyte leukemia, about half of patients showed multiple immunodominant subclonotypes. No sample exists from the first appearance of each clone. Differing intervals and regimens complicate linking therapy response to clone burden. TCR clonotype switching after therapy occurred in about 30% of the 18 patients.

The sequence derives from a man aged 45-60 years with T-cell large granular lymphocyte leukemia. Some clones in this sample may be carry-over from other donors' samples. V and J are TRBV6-6 and TRBJ1-3; unclear D gene. Input material: peripheral blood mononuclear cells. The CDR3 nucleotides read TGTGCCAGCAGTTACTCGAGTAGCGACTCTGGAAACACCATATATTTT. Translation gives CASSYSSSDSGNTIYF.